Following are 26 T cell receptor beta chains from one sample sequenced in a study of blood T cell repertoires in COVID-19. The assay was immunoSEQ multiplex PCR, and TCRdb's table has in-frame clones only and misses some. The table shows about 180,000 clones, with about 90% occurring only once. Specimen: PBMCs or T cells enriched from blood (not recorded which). All receptors derive from a human donor with acute COVID-19. The donor label of this sample is uncertain.

The J gene is TRBJ1-2, the V gene TRBV7-6, with 7 bases aligning to TRBD1. Trimming at V came to 5 bases and at J to 8 bases, leaving 17 bases not matched to a gene. This CDR3 spans 16 amino acids. Germline V lookup: CDR1 SGHVS, CDR2 FNYEAQ. The CDR3 reads CASSPRAGDRDYGYTF. CDR3 sequence (DNA): TGTGCCAGCAGCCCTAGAGCAGGAGACAGGGATTACGGCTACACCTTC.

The V gene is TRBV27, the J gene TRBJ1-5; D is possibly TRBD1 (6 bases). Trimming took 0 bases from V and 1 from J, leaving 13 bases between them. CDR1 is MNHEY and CDR2 is SMNVEV in the germline V gene (reference sequence). This CDR3 is built from 17 residues. CDR3 residues: CASSLSRAGVSNQPQHF. CDR3 DNA sequence: TGTGCCAGCAGTTTATCGAGGGCAGGGGTGAGCAATCAGCCCCAGCATTTT.

This clone was observed a handful of times. V and J are TRBV7-2 and TRBJ1-5; a possible D gene is TRBD1 (6 bases). V gave up 4 bases and J gave up 3 bases, with 10 bases separating them. CDR3 length equals 14 residues. Germline assignment: CDR1 SGHTA and CDR2 FQGNSA. In nucleotides, the CDR3 is TGTGCCAGCAGCTCCGACAGGCTCAATCAGCCCCAGCATTTT. Translated: CASSSDRLNQPQHF.

J is TRBJ2-1 and V is TRBV30; TRBD2 matches 9 bases. J lost 0 bases, V lost 0 bases, and 12 bases had no gene match. Germline V gene lookup returns CDR1 GTSNPN and CDR2 SVGIG (reference sequence). This CDR3 is built from 19 residues. In DNA, the CDR3 is TGTGCCTGGAGTGTTGGTCTAGCGGGGCGCCCAAGCTCCTACAATGAGCAGTTCTTC. Its protein product is CAWSVGLAGRPSSYNEQFF. Full variable domain (missing parts from reference TRBV30 and TRBJ2-1): SQTIHQWPATLVQPVGSPLSLECTVEGTSNPNLYWYRQAAGRGLQLLFYSVGIGQISSEVPQNLSASRPQDRQFILSSKKLLLSDSGFYLCAWSVGLAGRPSSYNEQFFGPGTRLTVL.

The rearrangement joins TRBV9 to TRBJ2-7, with TRBD2 as a possible D gene (6 bases). The V end lost 3 bases, the J end lost 0 bases, and 10 bases lay between the germline ends. The CDR3 is 14 amino acids. Germline V gene sequence: CDR1 SGDLS, CDR2 YYNGEE. The CDR3 coding sequence is TGTGCCAGCAGCGGGAGGGCATACTCCTACGAGCAGTACTTC. Translated, it gives CASSGRAYSYEQYF.

The rearrangement links TRBV3-1 (or the pseudogene TRBV3-2) to TRBJ2-1; D remains unclear. Trimming removed 5 bases at V and 5 bases at J, with 22 bases between. CDR3 length: 17 amino acids. The germline gives CDR1 LGHDT, CDR2 YNNKEL (reference sequence). CDR3 residues: CASSSPTPIHSDNEQFF. The DNA for the CDR3 is TGTGCCAGCAGCTCGCCAACTCCCATCCATTCCGACAATGAGCAGTTCTTC.

CDR3 residues: CASSSPGQEYNEQFF. The CDR3 bases are TGTGCCAGCAGTTCCCCGGGACAGGAGTACAATGAGCAGTTCTTC. The V call is TRBV5-4, the J call TRBJ2-1; 8 nucleotides agree with TRBD1. This CDR3 has 15 residues. Looked up from germline, CDR1 is SGHNT and CDR2 is YYREEE (reference sequence). V lost 5 bases to trimming and J lost 4 bases; unmatched junction nucleotides: 8.

The chain couples TRBV4-2 to TRBJ1-2, with 8 nucleotides matching TRBD1. Germline loops: CDR1 LGHNA, CDR2 YNFKEQ. V shed 2 bases and J 6 bases; nucleotides not matched to a gene: 11. The CDR3 runs to 16 residues. CDR3 nucleotide sequence: TGTGCCAGCAGCCAACAAGGACAGGGTAGGGGGGATGGCTACACCTTC. It specifies CASSQQGQGRGDGYTF.

This clone was seen once. This chain uses TRBV18 with TRBJ1-1; unclear D gene. CDR1 and CDR2 from the germline V gene are KGHSH and LQKENI. The CDR3 runs 17 residues. The V gene lost 0 bases and the J gene lost 3 bases, with 17 bases spanning the gap. DNA for the CDR3: TGTGCCAGCTCACCACCGAGGAGGTACGGAACGTACACTGAAGCTTTCTTT. This codes for CASSPPRRYGTYTEAFF.

The chain employs TRBV6-1 and TRBJ2-1, with 9 bases lining up with TRBD2. Trimming at V came to 2 bases and at J to 2 bases, leaving 4 bases not matched to a gene. Germline CDR1 reads MNHNS; CDR2 reads SASEGT. CDR3 length equals 16 residues. The CDR3, as DNA: TGTGCCAGCAGTGAAAGCGGGGGGACTCCCTACAATGAGCAGTTCTTC. Residues: CASSESGGTPYNEQFF.

This clone appeared a few times. The DNA of the CDR3 is TGTGCCAGTAGTATCTGGACAGCGACAAACACTGAAGCTTTCTTT. It is translated as CASSIWTATNTEAFF. The chain recombines TRBV19 with TRBJ1-1; D possibly corresponds to TRBD1 (6 bases). CDR1 is LNHDA, CDR2 SQIVND, per germline (reference sequence). The CDR3 sequence is 15 residues long. V was pared by 3 bases and J by 2 bases, with 13 bases between. The full variable domain, in which reference TRBV19 and TRBJ1-1 provide the parts outside the CDR3, is DGGITQSPKYLFRKEGQNVTLSCEQNLNHDAMYWYRQDPGQGLRLIYYSQIVNDFQKGDIAEGYSVSREKKESFPLTVTSAQKNPTAFYLCASSIWTATNTEAFFGQGTRLTVV.

The count of this clone is one. This chain links TRBV5-1 with TRBJ2-7, with TRBD2 matching over 10 bases. Germline lookup yields CDR1 SGHRS and CDR2 YFSETQ. Germline trimming cut 0 bases from V and 4 bases from J; bases unmatched to any gene: 4. The CDR3 runs 15 residues. CDR3 DNA: TGCGCCAGCAGCTTGGCACTAGCGGGGCTTTACGAGCAGTACTTC. Protein sequence: CASSLALAGLYEQYF.

This clone was counted once. In nucleotides, the CDR3 is TGTGCCAGCAGCGCCGGGCAGGGGGTGGCGGTCACCGGGGAGCTGTTTTTT. Amino acid sequence: CASSAGQGVAVTGELFF. V gene TRBV9 combines with J gene TRBJ2-2, with TRBD1 matching over 7 bases. V lost 3 bases, J lost 4 bases, and 12 bases stayed unmatched. CDR1 is SGDLS, CDR2 YYNGEE, per germline. There are 17 residues in the CDR3.

The chain joins TRBV28 to TRBJ1-2; D might be TRBD1 (6 bases). The CDR3 runs to 14 residues. The V end lost 6 bases, the J end lost 8 bases, and 19 bases lay between the germline ends. Germline CDR1 is MDHEN and CDR2 is SYDVKM. The CDR3 region is CASSFPNRVGGYTF. As DNA, the CDR3 is TGTGCCAGCAGCTTCCCGAACAGGGTGGGGGGCTACACCTTC.

The chain employs TRBV5-6 and TRBJ1-1; D remains unclear. The CDR3 covers 14 residues. Trimming pared 1 base from V and 1 base from J, leaving 8 bases between. Germline V CDR1 and CDR2: SGHDT, YYEEEE. The CDR3 nucleotides read TGTGCCAGCAGCTTGTGGCCGGGGAACACTGAAGCTTTCTTT. This codes for CASSLWPGNTEAFF.

This clone has just a few counts. The chain uses TRBV10-3 and TRBJ2-1; D is possibly TRBD2 (6 bases). Germline V gene sequence: CDR1 ENHRY, CDR2 SYGVKD. This CDR3 has 13 amino acids. V gave up 4 bases and J gave up 6 bases, with 10 bases separating them. The CDR3 nucleotides read TGTGCCATCAGTGCCGGACTACTCAATGAGCAGTTCTTC. Its translation: CAISAGLLNEQFF.

This chain joins TRBV2 and TRBJ2-7; the D gene is possibly TRBD1 (5 bases). This CDR3 is built from 10 residues. Trimming left V 8 bases short and J 4 bases short, with 6 bases between. Germline lookup yields CDR1 SNHLY and CDR2 FYNNEI. The CDR3: CASGHYEQYF. The CDR3 DNA reads TGTGCCAGCGGACATTACGAGCAGTACTTC.

The chain's CDR3 is CASSLTGTTEAFF. The CDR3 DNA reads as TGTGCCAGCAGTCTCACAGGGACAACTGAAGCTTTCTTT. V gene TRBV12-3 or TRBV12-4 combines with J gene TRBJ1-1, with D tentatively TRBD1 (6 bases). The CDR3 spans 13 residues. The V end lost 5 bases, the J end lost 5 bases, and 12 bases lay between the germline ends.

The chain carries TRBV19 and TRBJ1-2; D uncertain. Trimming shortened V by 4 bases and J by 4 bases, and 16 bases separated the two germline ends. This CDR3 spans 15 amino acids. Germline loops: CDR1 LNHDA, CDR2 SQIVND (reference sequence). The CDR3 coding sequence is TGTGCCAGTAGTACCTCAGGATCCCCACCCTATGGCTACACCTTC. As protein: CASSTSGSPPYGYTF.

The chain has TRBV5-4 and TRBJ2-7, with D perhaps matching TRBD1 (6 bases). Trimming stripped 5 bases from V and 7 bases from J, with 16 bases between. This CDR3 contains 13 residues. CDR1 and CDR2 (germline): SGHNT, YYREEE (reference sequence). The CDR3 coding sequence is TGTGCCAGCAGGATCCAGGGGTTGGGTGAGCAGTACTTC. Protein product: CASRIQGLGEQYF.

This clone was seen a handful of times. The chain is built from TRBV6-5 and TRBJ1-1; perhaps TRBD1 as D (6 bases). This CDR3 comprises 14 residues. Germline CDR1 MNHEY, CDR2 SVGAGI. V was cut by 7 bases and J by 1 base, with 13 bases left in between. CDR3 nucleotide sequence: TGTGCCAGCACCCCTGGGACAACGAACACTGAAGCTTTCTTT. It codes for CASTPGTTNTEAFF.

The chain joins TRBV9 to TRBJ1-6, with no clear D. V dropped 2 bases and J dropped 9 bases, with 9 bases sitting between them. Germline CDR1 reads SGDLS; CDR2 reads YYNGEE. The CDR3 runs to 13 residues. CDR3 residues: CASSVDRSSPLHF. DNA of the CDR3: TGTGCCAGCAGCGTGGATAGGAGTTCACCCCTCCACTTT.

This clone was observed once. The rearrangement uses TRBV7-2 and TRBJ2-1; 9 positions agree with TRBD2. This CDR3 is 16 amino acids long. Germline assignment: CDR1 SGHTA and CDR2 FQGNSA. V shed 1 base and J 4 bases; nucleotides not matched to a gene: 5. This CDR3 reads CASSLEGTSGYNEQFF. The CDR3 DNA is TGTGCCAGCAGCTTAGAAGGTACTAGCGGGTACAATGAGCAGTTCTTC.

Concerning this clone: Other DNA sequences in the sample encode the same CDR3. The chain combines TRBV5-1 with TRBJ1-1; D is uncertain. The CDR3 runs 14 residues. The V gene's germline CDR1 is SGHRS and CDR2 YFSETQ. Trimming took off 2 bases at V and 5 bases at J, with 13 bases between the two ends. For the CDR3, the DNA is TGCGCCAGCAGCTTCTTAGATAGAGAGACTGAAGCTTTCTTT. Its protein is CASSFLDRETEAFF.

The rearrangement links TRBV6-5 to TRBJ1-2, with 8 positions matching TRBD1. This CDR3 spans 13 amino acids. Germline V lookup: CDR1 MNHEY, CDR2 SVGAGI. V lost 6 bases, J lost 9 bases, and 9 bases stayed unmatched. The CDR3 DNA reads as TGTGCCAGCAGCGCTAACCGGGACAGGAGCTACACCTTC. Translating gives CASSANRDRSYTF.

The CDR3 DNA follows: TGCAGTGCCGCGGGCTGGAAGACCCAGTACTTC. This gives the protein CSAAGWKTQYF. The V gene is TRBV20-1, the J gene TRBJ2-5; possibly TRBD2 for D (5 bases). Per the germline V gene, CDR1 is DFQATT and CDR2 is SNEGSKA (reference sequence). V lost 6 bases, J lost 6 bases, and 11 bases lay in between. The CDR3 consists of 11 residues.